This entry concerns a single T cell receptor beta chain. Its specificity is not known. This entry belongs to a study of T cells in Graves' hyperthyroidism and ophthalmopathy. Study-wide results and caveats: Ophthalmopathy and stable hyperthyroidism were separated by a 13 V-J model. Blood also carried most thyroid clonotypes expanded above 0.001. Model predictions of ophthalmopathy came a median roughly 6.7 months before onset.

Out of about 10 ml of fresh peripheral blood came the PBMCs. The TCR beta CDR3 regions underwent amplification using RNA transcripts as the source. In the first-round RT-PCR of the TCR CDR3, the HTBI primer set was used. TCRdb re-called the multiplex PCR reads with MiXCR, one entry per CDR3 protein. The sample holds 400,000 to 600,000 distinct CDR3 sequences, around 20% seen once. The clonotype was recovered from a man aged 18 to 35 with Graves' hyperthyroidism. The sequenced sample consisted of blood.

Here the CDR3 reads CASSLARQGAREQYF. In DNA, the CDR3 is TGTGCCAGCTCCCTGGCCAGGCAGGGGGCCCGCGAGCAGTACTTC. The rearrangement links TRBV6-2 or TRBV6-3 to TRBJ2-7; 8 bases agree with TRBD1. The V and J ends lost 8 bases and 6 bases, in that order; junction bases with no gene match: 15. The CDR3 contains 15 residues. The germline CDR1 and CDR2 sequences are MNHEY and SVGEGT.